This T cell receptor beta chain comes out of a study of OX40 agonist ivuxolimab in advanced cancers. Across the whole study: Prior checkpoint blockade (anti-PD-1, anti-PD-L1 or anti-CTLA-4) was permitted; about 40% had it.

Assay used: immunoSEQ multiplex PCR; TCRdb lists only in-frame clones, some missing. The sample includes roughly 77,000 clones, just under 95% seen only once; the top ten take about 0.6%. The source was CD4+ or CD8+ T cells sorted from blood, collected in a trial of the OX40 agonist ivuxolimab. The TCR sequence derives from an adult with an advanced solid tumor such as melanoma, head and neck, liver or kidney cancer.

Here the CDR3 DNA reads TGTGCCTGGACCGACGGTTCCTACGAGCAGTACTTC. Translating gives CAWTDGSYEQYF. The chain couples TRBV30 to TRBJ2-7; unclear D gene. In germline, CDR1 is GTSNPN, CDR2 SVGIG (reference sequence). This CDR3 has 12 residues. Trimming removed 4 bases from V and 1 base from J, with 8 bases in between.